This record looks at one T cell receptor (beta chain) sequence and its context. Participants' own reports of clinical history determined their cohort assignment. The sample is drawn from a study of blood T cell repertoires in COVID-19. Germline V gene sequence: CDR1 SGHRS, CDR2 YFSETQ. Losses at the gene ends were 0 bases for V and 5 bases for J; bases not matched to a gene: 9. This CDR3 comprises 17 residues. As processed by the authors: Researchers report that nucleated cell counts were estimated from reference gene primer amplification. The data were produced by immunoSEQ multiplex PCR, yet TCRdb's version contains in-frame clones alone and is incomplete. That table furnishes V, J and clone size, whereas the DNA furnished D and trimming. This sample yields about 150,000 clones, of which approximately 90% are seen a single time; 3.5% to 4.5% belongs to the top ten.

Source material: PBMCs or T cells enriched from blood (not recorded which). The chain employs TRBV5-1 and TRBJ2-1, with 9 bases that match TRBD2. The source is a woman aged 40 to 55 who had been exposed to COVID-19. The CDR3 nucleotides read TGCGCCAGCAGCTTGGTACGCGGGGGGGCCCTCGACAATGAGCAGTTCTTC. Protein: CASSLVRGGALDNEQFF.